These 6 T cell receptor beta chains share one sample of origin, sequenced in a study of blood T cells in healthy people across ages. The second PCR ran roughly 7 to 12 cycles with a sample-barcoded 5' primer and J-beta primers. TCRdb used MiXCR to reprocess the 5' RACE reads, holding one entry per CDR3 protein. In the table there are over 600,000 distinct CDR3 sequences, about 61% of which are singletons. The sequencing input was blood. The receptors originated from a man aged 40-55 years in good health.

This clonotype was observed a few times. The genes are TRBV5-1 and TRBJ2-1; TRBD2 is a possible D gene (6 bases). This CDR3 comprises 16 residues. The germline V gene has CDR1 SGHRS and CDR2 YFSETQ. V lost 2 bases, J lost 7 bases, and 19 bases lay in between. CDR3 bases: TGCGCCAGCAGCTTCCCGGGAGTTTCGGAGAAGAATGAGCAGTTCTTC. Translation: CASSFPGVSEKNEQFF.

The rearrangement links TRBV27 to TRBJ2-7; maybe TRBD2 (6 bases). Germline V gene data show CDR1 as MNHEY and CDR2 as SMNVEV (reference sequence). V lost 5 bases and J 2 bases, leaving 13 bases between the germline ends. The CDR3 consists of 14 residues. This chain's CDR3 is CASSPLTGAYEQYF. Here the CDR3 DNA reads TGTGCCAGCAGTCCTTTGACGGGAGCCTACGAGCAGTACTTC.

Points on this clonotype: This may stem from a read error, because a much larger clone lies one nucleotide away. V usage is TRBV20-1 and J usage is TRBJ2-5; 11 bases are shared with TRBD2. CDR3 size: 15 residues. Germline assignment: CDR1 DFQATT and CDR2 SNEGSKA (reference sequence). After removal of 4 bases from V and 5 bases from J, the junction contained 9 bases not matched to a gene. Here the CDR3 DNA reads TGCAGTGCTAACCGACTAGCGGGGACCCCGGAGACCCAGTACTTC. The encoded protein is CSANRLAGTPETQYF.

The chain links TRBV29-1 to TRBJ1-1; D gene unclear. CDR3 length equals 13 residues. Germline CDR1 is SQVTM and CDR2 is ANQGSEA. V lost 3 bases and J lost 6, with 14 bases in between. Here the CDR3 DNA reads TGCAGCGTTGAGAGCGTAGAGGCTGCTGAAGCTTTCTTT. Residues: CSVESVEAAEAFF.

The chain links TRBV20-1 to TRBJ1-5; D unresolved. The V gene's germline CDR1 is DFQATT and CDR2 SNEGSKA (reference sequence). The CDR3 runs 14 residues. Trimming stripped 5 bases from V and 1 base from J, with 12 bases between. The CDR3, as DNA: TGCAGTGCTTCCACGCAAAGCAGCAATCAGCCCCAGCATTTT. This gives the protein CSASTQSSNQPQHF.

This clonotype appeared a few times. The chain has TRBV6-5 and TRBJ2-7; no reliable D call. CDR1 is MNHEY, CDR2 SVGAGI, per germline. The length of the CDR3 is 13 residues. V was clipped by 7 bases and J by 3 bases, with 13 bases between them. Written as DNA, the CDR3 is TGTGCCAGCAATCAGGATAGGGACTACGAGCAGTACTTC. This codes for CASNQDRDYEQYF.